The 28 T cell receptor beta chains reported below all come from one sample, sequenced in a study of somatic mutations in cytotoxic T cells in rheumatoid arthritis. TCRdb keeps only in-frame clones here, not all; method: immunoSEQ multiplex PCR. Here the sample spans around 15,000 clones, more than 70% being singletons. The material sequenced was CD8+ T cells sorted from blood. The receptor set was obtained from an adult with rheumatoid arthritis.

The chain carries TRBV28 and TRBJ1-5; D uncertain. The CDR3 runs to 15 residues. The V gene's germline CDR1 is MDHEN and CDR2 SYDVKM. The V end was cut by 3 bases, the J end by 4 bases, with 13 bases between. This CDR3 reads CASSFGELGNQPQHF. CDR3 DNA sequence: TGTGCCAGCAGTTTTGGGGAACTCGGGAATCAGCCCCAGCATTTT.

The genes are TRBV10-3 and TRBJ1-5, with 8 bases fitting TRBD1. This CDR3 region has 16 residues. The V gene's germline CDR1 is ENHRY and CDR2 SYGVKD. V shed 2 bases, J shed 7 bases, and the junction held 10 bases outside the gene matches. For the CDR3, the DNA is TGTGCCATCAGTGAGACACAGACAGGGGAAGGACAGCCCCAGCATTTT. Protein: CAISETQTGEGQPQHF.

The chain couples TRBV6-5 to TRBJ2-2, with D possibly being TRBD1 (6 bases). V lost 2 bases, J lost 4 bases, and 8 bases lay in between. Germline values: CDR1 MNHEY, CDR2 SVGAGI. CDR3 size: 14 residues. CDR3 DNA sequence: TGTGCCAGCAGTTACACAGGGCCCACCGGGGAGCTGTTTTTT. Encoded protein: CASSYTGPTGELFF.

Note on this clone: A read error may produce the germline difference seen at one junction end. The chain is built from TRBV7-9 and TRBJ1-1, with TRBD1 as a possible D gene (6 bases). The germline CDR1 and CDR2 sequences are SEHNR and FQNEAQ (reference sequence). The CDR3 is 15 residues long. CDR3 protein: CASSLATGMNTEAFF. CDR3 DNA: TGTGCCAGCAGCCTAGCGACAGGAATGAACACTGAAGCTTTCTTT.

This clone occurred a few times. This chain connects TRBV27 to TRBJ1-2, with D unclear. Germline V lookup: CDR1 MNHEY, CDR2 SMNVEV (reference sequence). This CDR3 has 16 residues. Trimming took 0 bases from V and 6 from J, leaving 17 bases between them. The CDR3 is CASSLSILPGPHGYTF. As DNA, the CDR3 is TGTGCCAGCAGTTTATCGATTTTACCAGGTCCCCATGGCTACACCTTC.

This rearrangement joins TRBV14 to TRBJ2-7; 10 positions match TRBD1. J gave up 2 bases and V 3 bases, and 7 bases lay outside the gene matches. The CDR3 consists of 16 residues. Germline CDR1 SGHDN, CDR2 FVKESK. As DNA, the CDR3 is TGTGCCAGCAGCCACCGACTCGGACAGGGGGCCTACGAGCAGTACTTC. It is translated as CASSHRLGQGAYEQYF.

A few counts support this clone. The rearrangement links TRBV27 to TRBJ2-2; D ambiguous. CDR1 and CDR2 (germline): MNHEY, SMNVEV (reference sequence). The CDR3 runs 12 residues. The V gene lost 5 bases and the J gene lost 6 bases, with 7 bases spanning the gap. CDR3 in DNA: TGTGCCAGCAGTAGGAGAGCCGGGGAGCTGTTTTTT. This codes for CASSRRAGELFF.

This clone appeared once. This chain links TRBV28 with TRBJ1-1; the match to TRBD1 covers 7 bases. Germline V lookup: CDR1 MDHEN, CDR2 SYDVKM. V was clipped by 3 bases and J by 4 bases; unmatched bases: 5. The CDR3 sequence is 14 residues long. The CDR3 nucleotides read TGTGCCAGCAGTTTCAGGGGGGCGCTCACTGAAGCTTTCTTT. Translation: CASSFRGALTEAFF.

The chain carries TRBV6-1 and TRBJ2-4, with D unresolved. In germline, CDR1 is MNHNS, CDR2 SASEGT. Trimming shortened V by 5 bases and J by 11 bases, and 10 bases separated the two germline ends. The CDR3 has 11 amino acids. The CDR3 protein is CASSRSYLQYF. Written as DNA, the CDR3 is TGTGCCAGCAGTAGGTCGTATCTTCAGTACTTC.

CDR3 amino acids: CASSVGASEPHEQFF. CDR3 bases: TGTGCCAGCAGCGTAGGAGCTAGCGAACCCCATGAGCAGTTCTTC. The V gene is TRBV9, the J gene TRBJ2-1, with D perhaps TRBD2 (6 bases). The V gene's germline CDR1 is SGDLS and CDR2 YYNGEE. This CDR3 comprises 15 residues. Trimming cost V 0 bases and J 8 bases, with 15 bases left between them.

The chain links TRBV27 to TRBJ1-2; D is undetermined. The CDR3 is 12 residues long. Germline V CDR1 and CDR2: MNHEY, SMNVEV (reference sequence). V lost 5 bases to trimming and J lost 5 bases, with 9 bases between them. CDR3 in amino acids: CASSAPGYGYTF. CDR3 nucleotide sequence: TGTGCCAGCAGTGCCCCAGGATATGGCTACACCTTC.

The chain recombines TRBV5-4 with TRBJ1-2, with D maybe TRBD1 (6 bases). Deletions cut 0 bases from V and 8 bases from J, with 11 bases between. Germline V gene data show CDR1 as SGHNT and CDR2 as YYREEE (reference sequence). This CDR3 is 13 amino acids long. The CDR3 DNA reads TGTGCCAGCAGCTTGGTGCCAGGGGAGGGCTACACCTTC. Residues: CASSLVPGEGYTF. Looking up the rest from reference TRBV5-4 and TRBJ1-2 gives the full variable domain: ETGVTQSPTHLIKTRGQQVTLRCSSQSGHNTVSWYQQALGQGPQFIFQYYREEENGRGNFPPRFSGLQFPNYSSELNVNALELDDSALYLCASSLVPGEGYTFGSGTRLTVV.

This chain joins TRBV15 and TRBJ2-3; 9 nucleotides align to TRBD2. This CDR3 comprises 16 residues. J was trimmed by 4 bases and V by 5 bases; bases with no gene match: 10. From germline, CDR1 is LNHNV and CDR2 YYDKDF (reference sequence). The CDR3 DNA sequence: TGTGCCACCAGCTCACGGACTAGCGAGGGACCAGATACGCAGTATTTT. Its protein is CATSSRTSEGPDTQYF.

This clone has just a few counts. The CDR3 DNA is TGTGCCAGCAGTTTTAGCGGGAACCACAATGAGCAGTTCTTC. The encoded protein is CASSFSGNHNEQFF. The chain links TRBV27 to TRBJ2-1; 8 nucleotides align to TRBD2. This CDR3 contains 14 residues. J lost 5 bases, V lost 3 bases, and 3 bases had no gene match. Germline values: CDR1 MNHEY, CDR2 SMNVEV (reference sequence).

This sequence joins TRBV6-6 and TRBJ2-7; 8 bases align to TRBD2. V shed 0 bases and J 6 bases; nucleotides not matched to a gene: 4. The CDR3 totals 14 residues. CDR1 and CDR2 from the germline V gene are MNHNY and SVGAGI (reference sequence). CDR3 in DNA: TGTGCCAGCAGTTACTCCGGGACTAGTATCGAGCAGTACTTC. It encodes CASSYSGTSIEQYF.

The CDR3 nucleotides are TGTGCCTGGAGTGTACTTGGCAGGAGGAGCACTGAAGCTTTCTTT. Encoded protein: CAWSVLGRRSTEAFF. The chain employs TRBV30 and TRBJ1-1; no definite D call. The length of the CDR3 is 15 residues. V was pared by 0 bases and J by 4 bases, with 15 bases between. Looked up from germline, CDR1 is GTSNPN and CDR2 is SVGIG (reference sequence).

The chain combines TRBV4-3 with TRBJ2-1; 8 positions match TRBD2. The CDR3 spans 16 residues. The trim removed 0 bases at V and 0 bases at J, leaving 1 base unmatched. Germline CDR1 is LGHNA and CDR2 is YSLEER. The CDR3 sequence: CASSQDGTSSYNEQFF. CDR3 bases: TGCGCCAGCAGCCAAGATGGGACTAGCTCCTACAATGAGCAGTTCTTC.

The chain couples TRBV10-3 to TRBJ1-3; the D gene is possibly TRBD1 (6 bases). This CDR3 region has 14 residues. Between the trimmed V and J ends, which lost 6 bases and 0 bases, there was a span of 9 bases. Germline V gives CDR1 ENHRY, CDR2 SYGVKD. CDR3 sequence reads: CAIRTGRSGNTIYF. The CDR3 DNA is TGTGCCATCAGGACAGGCCGCTCTGGAAACACCATATATTTT.

V usage is TRBV27 and J usage is TRBJ2-3; TRBD1 or TRBD2 may be the D gene (6 bases each). Per the germline V gene, CDR1 is MNHEY and CDR2 is SMNVEV (reference sequence). V lost 5 bases and J lost 4, with 19 bases in between. The CDR3 consists of 16 residues. As DNA, the CDR3 is TGTGCCAGCAGTCGCGTAAACAGGAGGGGGGCAGATACGCAGTATTTT. The encoded protein is CASSRVNRRGADTQYF.

The chain has TRBV21-1 and TRBJ2-1. TRBV21-1 is assigned pseudogene status. CDR3 length equals 19 residues. CDR3 sequence (DNA): TGTGCCAGCCGAAGGGGGTGGAGGGACATCGGGGCCTCCTACAATGAGCAGTTCTTC. Protein sequence: CASRRGWRDIGASYNEQFF.

This clone has just a few counts. The V gene is TRBV10-3, the J gene TRBJ1-1; D gene uncertain. The V end lost 1 base, the J end lost 1 base, and 7 bases lay between the germline ends. Looked up from germline, CDR1 is ENHRY and CDR2 is SYGVKD. This CDR3 has 14 residues. The CDR3 region has the DNA TGTGCCATCAGTGAGTGGCAGACGAACACTGAAGCTTTCTTT. Translated: CAISEWQTNTEAFF.

This chain uses TRBV2 with TRBJ2-3; TRBD2 matches 9 bases. V dropped 0 bases and J dropped 5; count of bases not matched to a gene: 3. Germline assignment: CDR1 SNHLY and CDR2 FYNNEI. CDR3 length equals 15 residues. CDR3 nucleotides: TGTGCCAGCAGTGAAGCTAGCGGGAGAATAGATACGCAGTATTTT. Its translation: CASSEASGRIDTQYF.

The V call is TRBV4-3, the J call TRBJ2-1; 14 nucleotides line up with TRBD2. In germline, CDR1 is LGHNA, CDR2 YSLEER. The CDR3 covers 17 residues. The V and J ends lost 4 bases and 1 base, in that order; junction bases with no gene match: 3. CDR3 sequence: CASSPRLAGGSYNEQFF. DNA of the CDR3: TGCGCCAGCAGCCCCCGACTAGCGGGAGGGTCCTACAATGAGCAGTTCTTC.

As for this clone: Sequence at one end of the junction differs from germline and may be a read error. The chain couples TRBV7-9 to TRBJ2-7; 8 bases line up with TRBD2. CDR1 is SEHNR, CDR2 FQNEAQ, per germline (reference sequence). CDR3 length: 14 residues. CDR3 loop: CAYGTSAGAREQYF. DNA for the CDR3: TGCGCTTACGGGACGTCAGCGGGAGCTAGGGAGCAGTACTTC.

This clone was detected only a few times. The chain has TRBV10-3 and TRBJ2-1; 8 bases map to TRBD2. The CDR3 consists of 14 residues. J was trimmed by 15 bases and V by 3 bases; bases with no gene match: 13. The germline V gene has CDR1 ENHRY and CDR2 SYGVKD. CDR3 in DNA: TGTGCCATCAGTGACCCTACGGGAGCGGGAGACACGTTCTTC. This codes for CAISDPTGAGDTFF.

This chain's CDR3 is CASHQSGNTEAFF. For the CDR3, the DNA is TGTGCCAGCCACCAATCGGGGAACACTGAAGCTTTCTTT. The rearrangement joins TRBV6-5 to TRBJ1-1, with D hard to call. Looked up from germline, CDR1 is MNHEY and CDR2 is SVGAGI. V lost 8 bases and J lost 1, with 11 bases in between. CDR3 length: 13 residues.

Details on this clone: Compared with germline, one end of the junction differs, possibly owing to a read error. The rearrangement joins TRBV5-3 to TRBJ2-7, with D possibly called TRBD1 or TRBD2 (5 bases each). TRBV5-3 is assigned to the ORF class and has an uncertain function. This CDR3 contains 13 residues. CDR3 nucleotide sequence: TGCGCCAGCAGCCAAAGGACGGGGCGGGAGCAGTACTTC. This encodes CASSQRTGREQYF.

The V call is TRBV29-1, the J call TRBJ2-1, with 8 bases that match TRBD2. CDR3 length: 12 amino acids. V was clipped by 7 bases and J by 5 bases; unmatched bases: 4. Germline V CDR1 and CDR2: SQVTM, ANQGSEA. The CDR3 nucleotides read TGCAGCGCCCGGGGGGGTGACAATGAGCAGTTCTTC. Amino acid sequence: CSARGGDNEQFF.